The next 32 T cell receptor beta chains were all read from a single sample in a study of blood T cell repertoires in COVID-19. Assay used: immunoSEQ multiplex PCR; TCRdb lists only in-frame clones, some missing. This sample has around 100,000 clones, with approximately 92% found just once. Sequenced: peripheral blood. These receptors all come from a man aged 50 to 59 with active COVID-19.

The rearrangement uses TRBV5-1 and TRBJ2-1; 9 bases line up with TRBD2. The ends lost 2 bases at V and 7 bases at J; junction bases unmatched: 1. Germline assignment: CDR1 SGHRS and CDR2 YFSETQ. The CDR3 has 13 amino acids. DNA for the CDR3: TGCGCCAGCAGCTTCGGACTAGCGAATGAGCAGTTCTTC. It codes for CASSFGLANEQFF.

In this sample, this clone turned up once. The V gene is TRBV19, the J gene TRBJ2-1; D possibly corresponds to TRBD1 (6 bases). The CDR3 extends over 16 amino acids. V lost 3 bases, J lost 2 bases, and 14 bases lay in between. CDR1 and CDR2 from the germline V gene are LNHDA and SQIVND (reference sequence). CDR3 DNA sequence: TGTGCCAGTAGTATGACCCCAGGGGATACCTACAATGAGCAGTTCTTC. This sequence encodes CASSMTPGDTYNEQFF. Supplemented by reference TRBV19 and TRBJ2-1, the full variable domain reads DGGITQSPKYLFRKEGQNVTLSCEQNLNHDAMYWYRQDPGQGLRLIYYSQIVNDFQKGDIAEGYSVSREKKESFPLTVTSAQKNPTAFYLCASSMTPGDTYNEQFFGPGTRLTVL.

J is TRBJ2-7 and V is TRBV28; 7 bases match TRBD1. Germline CDR1 MDHEN, CDR2 SYDVKM. The trim removed 5 bases at V and 2 bases at J, leaving 6 bases unmatched. This CDR3 comprises 14 residues. The CDR3 DNA reads TGTGCCAGCAGTCCCCGGGACAGCCCCTACGAGCAGTACTTC. Amino acid sequence: CASSPRDSPYEQYF.

The rearrangement joins TRBV5-1 to TRBJ2-1, with D maybe TRBD2 (6 bases). V gave up 0 bases and J gave up 6 bases, with 13 bases separating them. This CDR3 is 15 amino acids long. Germline-derived CDR1 and CDR2 are SGHRS and YFSETQ. CDR3 coding DNA: TGCGCCAGCAGCTTGGTGGGTCAGCGGGTCAATGAGCAGTTCTTC. Translating it yields CASSLVGQRVNEQFF.

V gene TRBV29-1 combines with J gene TRBJ2-1; 10 nucleotides match TRBD2. CDR3 length equals 14 residues. Looked up from germline, CDR1 is SQVTM and CDR2 is ANQGSEA. J was trimmed by 8 bases and V by 4 bases; bases with no gene match: 8. CDR3 nucleotide sequence: TGCAGCGTTGCCCCTAGCGGGAGCAAAGATGAGCAGTTCTTC. Translating it yields CSVAPSGSKDEQFF.

The rearrangement joins TRBV4-2 to TRBJ2-3, with 12 nucleotides matching TRBD2. With V trimmed by 0 bases and J by 2 bases, 6 bases remained unmatched. The CDR3 runs to 18 residues. Germline lookup yields CDR1 LGHNA and CDR2 YNFKEQ. CDR3 coding DNA: TGTGCCAGCAGCCAAGATCTGGCTAGCGGGAGGGCCACAGATACGCAGTATTTT. It is translated as CASSQDLASGRATDTQYF.

The chain joins TRBV28 to TRBJ2-7; possibly TRBD2 for D (5 bases). CDR1 and CDR2 (germline): MDHEN, SYDVKM. V lost 6 bases and J 5 bases, leaving 14 bases between the germline ends. The CDR3 is 13 amino acids. The CDR3 is CASSRGPFNEQYF. The CDR3, as DNA: TGTGCCAGCAGCCGAGGGCCTTTCAACGAGCAGTACTTC.

This chain connects TRBV2 to TRBJ1-3; no definite D call. CDR1 is SNHLY, CDR2 FYNNEI, per germline. The CDR3 extends over 14 amino acids. V was pared by 7 bases and J by 0 bases, with 10 bases between. CDR3: CASTNRASGNTIYF. Written as DNA, the CDR3 is TGTGCCAGCACCAACCGAGCCTCTGGAAACACCATATATTTT.

This chain joins TRBV4-1 and TRBJ1-1, with TRBD1 matching 10 bases. This CDR3 contains 15 residues. Germline CDR1 is MGHRA and CDR2 is YSYEKL. Unmatched junction bases numbered 4, after V lost 0 bases and J lost 6 bases. Written as DNA, the CDR3 is TGCGCCAGCAGCCAAGATGGGACAGGGGCGGCTGAAGCTTTCTTT. As protein: CASSQDGTGAAEAFF.

This rearrangement joins TRBV5-1 to TRBJ2-7; 8 nucleotides match TRBD2. This CDR3 is built from 14 residues. With 4 bases clipped from V and 3 bases from J, the junction kept 6 bases outside the gene matches. Per germline, CDR1 SGHRS and CDR2 YFSETQ. The CDR3 spells CASSQRESNYEQYF. DNA of the CDR3: TGCGCCAGCAGCCAGCGGGAGTCGAACTACGAGCAGTACTTC.

The rearrangement joins TRBV27 to TRBJ2-2; 9 nucleotides agree with TRBD2. Germline V gene data show CDR1 as MNHEY and CDR2 as SMNVEV (reference sequence). This CDR3 spans 15 amino acids. Trimming cost V 3 bases and J 3 bases; bases outside gene matches: 2. The CDR3 DNA reads as TGTGCCAGCAGTTTCGCGGGAGGGTACACCGGGGAGCTGTTTTTT. This gives the protein CASSFAGGYTGELFF.

CDR3 amino acids: CASSLVVQGTYGYTF. CDR3 nucleotides: TGTGCCAGCAGCTTAGTCGTCCAGGGCACGTATGGCTACACCTTC. The chain has TRBV11-2 and TRBJ1-2; weak D call: TRBD1 (5 bases). The germline V and J ends were trimmed by 1 base and 5 bases, with 14 bases remaining between them. The length of the CDR3 is 15 residues. Germline lookup yields CDR1 SGHAT and CDR2 FQNNGV.

CDR3 DNA: TGTGCCAGTAGTACCCGACAGGGGGGCACTGAAGCTTTCTTT. Protein product: CASSTRQGGTEAFF. The V gene is TRBV19, the J gene TRBJ1-1; 9 nucleotides line up with TRBD1. CDR3 length equals 14 residues. The V and J ends lost 4 bases and 4 bases, in that order; junction bases with no gene match: 4. Germline CDR1 is LNHDA and CDR2 is SQIVND (reference sequence).

The chain carries TRBV7-9 and TRBJ2-2; D remains ambiguous. V was cut by 1 base and J by 0 bases, with 6 bases left in between. Germline-derived CDR1 and CDR2 are SEHNR and FQNEAQ (reference sequence). The length of the CDR3 is 15 residues. For the CDR3, the DNA is TGTGCCAGCAGCTTAGAAGCGACGAACACCGGGGAGCTGTTTTTT. This sequence encodes CASSLEATNTGELFF.

The V call is TRBV4-1, the J call TRBJ2-1; 8 bases fit TRBD2. Germline assignment: CDR1 MGHRA and CDR2 YSYEKL. The CDR3 runs to 17 residues. V shed 1 base, J shed 1 base, and the junction held 6 bases outside the gene matches. In DNA, the CDR3 is TGCGCCAGCAGCCAAGTTCGAGCGGGAGATTCCTACAATGAGCAGTTCTTC. Protein: CASSQVRAGDSYNEQFF.

This chain links TRBV25-1 with TRBJ1-2, with 11 bases that match TRBD1. Germline-derived CDR1 and CDR2 are MGHDK and SYGVNS. This CDR3 contains 16 residues. V shed 4 bases, J shed 8 bases, and the junction held 12 bases outside the gene matches. The CDR3 coding sequence is TGTGCCAGCAGTGGCTCCCAGGACAGGGGGCAAAGGGGCTACACCTTC. Amino acids: CASSGSQDRGQRGYTF.

About this clone itself: One end of the junction does not line up with germline, which may come from a read error. The rearrangement links TRBV14 to TRBJ2-1, with 7 bases fitting TRBD1. CDR3 length: 15 residues. CDR1 and CDR2 (germline): SGHDN, FVKESK. The CDR3 DNA reads TGTGCCAGCGGCCATTACAGGGGCCCCTACAATGAGCAGTTCTTC. Translated: CASGHYRGPYNEQFF.

The rearrangement joins TRBV27 to TRBJ2-6; 10 nucleotides match TRBD2. With V trimmed by 1 base and J by 0 bases, 3 bases remained unmatched. There are 18 residues in the CDR3. Germline assignment: CDR1 MNHEY and CDR2 SMNVEV (reference sequence). The DNA for the CDR3 is TGTGCCAGCAGTTTATTAGCTAGCGGGGGCTCTGGGGCCAACGTCCTGACTTTC. The encoded protein is CASSLLASGGSGANVLTF.

V is TRBV5-8 and J is TRBJ2-1; 8 nucleotides match TRBD1. This CDR3 has 14 amino acids. From germline, CDR1 is SGHTS and CDR2 YDEGEE. The trim removed 3 bases at V and 9 bases at J, leaving 8 bases unmatched. Written as DNA, the CDR3 is TGTGCCAGCAGCTCCGGACAGGGCTGGGGTGAGCAGTTCTTC. Translation gives CASSSGQGWGEQFF.

The V gene is TRBV28, the J gene TRBJ1-2, with D tentatively TRBD1 (5 bases). V lost 6 bases to trimming and J lost 8 bases, with 13 bases between them. Looked up from germline, CDR1 is MDHEN and CDR2 is SYDVKM. This CDR3 is 12 amino acids long. This chain's CDR3 is CASRDIGHGYTF. The CDR3 coding sequence is TGTGCCAGCAGAGACATAGGACACGGCTACACCTTC.

The chain recombines TRBV10-2 with TRBJ1-5; 12 positions agree with TRBD1. The V gene's germline CDR1 is WSHSY and CDR2 SAAADI. Trimming took 4 bases from V and 7 from J; bases not matched to a gene: 5. The CDR3 contains 15 residues. The CDR3 region is CASSVGQGARQPQHF. The DNA for the CDR3 is TGCGCCAGCAGTGTGGGACAGGGGGCGCGACAGCCCCAGCATTTT.

The rearrangement links TRBV11-2 to TRBJ2-2; 7 bases fit TRBD1. CDR1 is SGHAT, CDR2 FQNNGV, per germline. V lost 8 bases, J lost 2 bases, and 8 bases stayed unmatched. The CDR3 sequence is 15 residues long. In DNA, the CDR3 is TGTGCCAGCGGAACGACAGGGACCAACACCGGGGAGCTGTTTTTT. Translated, it gives CASGTTGTNTGELFF.

The chain recombines TRBV28 with TRBJ2-5; a weak D match, TRBD2 (6 bases). CDR3 length equals 15 residues. From germline, CDR1 is MDHEN and CDR2 SYDVKM. The ends were cut back, 7 bases at V and 4 bases at J, with 19 bases in the middle. The CDR3 DNA reads TGTGCCAGCAAGGAGGAACCCGGCGGGATAGAGACCCAGTACTTC. Translating gives CASKEEPGGIETQYF.

This chain joins TRBV4-1 and TRBJ1-5; TRBD1 is a possible D gene (5 bases). CDR1 MGHRA and CDR2 YSYEKL come from the germline V gene. This CDR3 has 17 amino acids. V lost 0 bases and J 5 bases, leaving 17 bases between the germline ends. In DNA form, the CDR3 reads TGCGCCAGCAGCCAAGATCGCGCCCGGGGGTTGGATCAGCCCCAGCATTTT. This translates into CASSQDRARGLDQPQHF.

The genes are TRBV11-2 and TRBJ1-3, with D perhaps matching TRBD1 (5 bases). The germline gives CDR1 SGHAT, CDR2 FQNNGV. Trimming took 5 bases from V and 0 from J, leaving 20 bases between them. CDR3 size: 18 residues. CDR3 sequence reads: CASSPRGSLEISGNTIYF. The CDR3 DNA follows: TGTGCCAGCAGCCCAAGGGGTTCTTTGGAGATCTCTGGAAACACCATATATTTT.

The J gene is TRBJ2-3, the V gene TRBV15, with TRBD1 matching 10 bases. Germline lookup yields CDR1 LNHNV and CDR2 YYDKDF (reference sequence). V shed 3 bases, J shed 4 bases, and the junction held 4 bases outside the gene matches. The CDR3 covers 15 residues. This CDR3 reads CATSSRDRGPDTQYF. The CDR3 DNA sequence: TGTGCCACCAGCAGCCGGGACAGGGGTCCAGATACGCAGTATTTT.

The genes are TRBV2 and TRBJ1-3; no clear D. There are 16 residues in the CDR3. Germline values: CDR1 SNHLY, CDR2 FYNNEI. The ends were cut back, 2 bases at V and 0 bases at J, with 11 bases in the middle. CDR3 coding DNA: TGTGCCAGCAGTGAATGGGCCAGCCTCTCTGGAAACACCATATATTTT. Encoded protein: CASSEWASLSGNTIYF.

In DNA, the CDR3 is TGTGCCTGGAGTTCGGGACAGTACAATGAGCAGTTCTTC. Protein sequence: CAWSSGQYNEQFF. The V and J genes are TRBV30 and TRBJ2-1, with TRBD1 identical over 7 bases. Germline-derived CDR1 and CDR2 are GTSNPN and SVGIG (reference sequence). This CDR3 region has 13 residues. After removal of 2 bases from V and 4 bases from J, the junction contained 2 bases not matched to a gene.

The J gene is TRBJ2-3, the V gene TRBV19; no definite D call. CDR1 LNHDA and CDR2 SQIVND come from the germline V gene (reference sequence). Trimming shortened V by 6 bases and J by 9 bases, and 16 bases separated the two germline ends. This CDR3 comprises 13 residues. CDR3 in amino acids: CASSRESSRTQYF. CDR3 nucleotides: TGTGCCAGTAGCCGCGAGTCCTCGAGGACGCAGTATTTT.

The rearrangement links TRBV5-1 to TRBJ2-7, with D perhaps matching TRBD2 (6 bases). The germline gives CDR1 SGHRS, CDR2 YFSETQ. V lost 4 bases to trimming and J lost 6 bases, with 14 bases between them. The CDR3 has 13 amino acids. CDR3 residues: CASSQSGGSEQYF. In DNA form, the CDR3 reads TGCGCCAGCAGCCAAAGTGGGGGGTCCGAGCAGTACTTC.

The chain recombines TRBV3-1 (or the pseudogene TRBV3-2) with TRBJ2-3, with 10 bases lining up with TRBD2. The CDR3 runs 16 residues. Trimming took 1 base from V and 4 from J; bases not matched to a gene: 5. Germline loops: CDR1 LGHDT, CDR2 YNNKEL (reference sequence). CDR3 in DNA: TGTGCCAGCAGCCAAGTTCTAGCGGGAGTGCCAGATACGCAGTATTTT. It is translated as CASSQVLAGVPDTQYF.

This sequence joins TRBV7-2 and TRBJ1-1, with D perhaps matching TRBD1 (5 bases). V was trimmed by 1 base and J by 1 base, leaving 10 bases between them. This CDR3 has 15 residues. The germline V gene has CDR1 SGHTA and CDR2 FQGNSA. CDR3 bases: TGTGCCAGCAGCTTAGTTGGGGGGGGGAACACTGAAGCTTTCTTT. Translating it yields CASSLVGGGNTEAFF. The whole variable domain, remainder taken from reference TRBV7-2 and TRBJ1-1, is GAGVSQSPSNKVTEKGKDVELRCDPISGHTALYWYRQSLGQGLEFLIYFQGNSAPDKSGLPSDRFSAERTGGSVSTLTIQRTQQEDSAVYLCASSLVGGGNTEAFFGQGTRLTVV.